A selection of T cell receptor beta chains follows, all from one sample in a study. TCRdb fed the 5' RACE reads into MiXCR, producing one record per CDR3 protein. The sample has around 5,600 distinct CDR3 sequences, 40% to 60% seen once. The sequenced sample consisted of memory CD4+ T cells sorted from blood. Source of these receptors: a female donor with breast cancer. Both conserved end residues are part of each CDR3. D genes are given only for firm matches. Clone size appears in some rows only: once, few, many, or a class for an expanded clone.

j_call v_call d_call clone_size cdr3_aa cdr3_nt
TRBJ2-1 TRBV3-1 . few CASSPDSRGDEQFF TGTGCCAGCAGCCCGGACTCAAGAGGCGATGAGCAGTTCTTC
TRBJ1-1 TRBV7-9 . once CASSLLGGMTEAFF TGTGCCAGCAGCTTACTCGGGGGTATGACTGAAGCTTTCTTT
TRBJ2-5 TRBV5-1 . few CASSLQTLETQYF TGCGCCAGCAGTTTGCAAACCCTAGAGACCCAGTACTTC
TRBJ2-1 TRBV9 . . CASSVSPNNEQFF TGTGCCAGCAGCGTAAGCCCCAACAATGAGCAGTTCTTC
TRBJ2-7 TRBV5-1 TRBD1 . CASSPRQGAGPYEQYF TGCGCCAGTAGCCCCAGACAGGGGGCCGGCCCCTACGAGCAGTACTTC
TRBJ2-5 TRBV7-9 TRBD1 few CASSLLGQVQETQYF TGTGCCAGCAGCCTACTTGGACAGGTCCAAGAGACCCAGTACTTC
TRBJ1-1 TRBV12-3/TRBV12-4 . . CASSSSPRGYSEAFF TGTGCCAGCAGTTCGTCCCCTCGGGGTTACTCTGAAGCTTTCTTT
TRBJ1-5 TRBV2 TRBD1 . CASSAVTGPNQPQHF TGTGCCAGCAGTGCGGTGACAGGGCCCAATCAGCCCCAGCATTTT
TRBJ2-7 TRBV11-2 TRBD1 . CASSLQGQGAQHEQYF TGTGCCAGCAGCTTACAAGGGCAGGGGGCTCAACACGAGCAGTACTTC
TRBJ2-4 TRBV20-1 . once CSAREALLAKNIQYF TGCAGTGCTAGAGAGGCCCTTCTAGCCAAAAACATTCAGTACTTC
TRBJ1-5 TRBV6-1 . . CASSPRRGLVDQPQHF TGTGCCAGCAGTCCACGCAGGGGATTGGTTGATCAGCCCCAGCATTTT
TRBJ1-1 TRBV5-1 TRBD1 . CASSLDRGGTEAFF TGCGCCAGCAGCTTGGACAGGGGGGGCACTGAAGCTTTCTTT
TRBJ2-3 TRBV5-1 . . CASYQSTDTQYF TGCGCCAGCTACCAAAGCACAGATACGCAGTATTTT
TRBJ1-2 TRBV20-1 . . CSLEPGHGFDYGHTF TGCAGTCTGGAGCCGGGACACGGCTTTGACTATGGCCACACCTTC
TRBJ2-1 TRBV7-2 . . CASSPILAHNEQFF TGTGCCAGCAGCCCAATACTAGCCCACAATGAGCAGTTCTTC
TRBJ1-5 TRBV11-2 TRBD1 . CASSLGTGEGQPQHF TGTGCCAGCAGCTTAGGTACAGGGGAGGGTCAGCCCCAGCATTTT
TRBJ2-3 TRBV4-1 . few CASSQDGTYSTDTQYF TGCGCCAGCAGCCAAGATGGGACTTACAGCACAGATACGCAGTATTTT
TRBJ2-5 TRBV7-7 . . CASSPRLGETQYF TGTGCTAGCAGCCCCCGACTCGGCGAGACCCAGTACTTC
TRBJ1-3 TRBV20-1 . few CSVKSGNTIYF TGCAGTGTCAAGTCTGGAAACACCATATATTTT
TRBJ2-1 TRBV7-2 . . CASSFGRNNEQFF TGTGCCAGCAGCTTTGGCAGGAACAATGAGCAGTTCTTC
TRBJ1-1 TRBV20-1 . . CSARSGGMNTEAFF TGCAGTGCTAGATCCGGGGGTATGAACACTGAAGCTTTCTTT
TRBJ1-1 TRBV20-1 TRBD1 . CSALQGGNTEAFF TGCAGTGCCTTACAGGGGGGAAACACTGAAGCTTTCTTT
TRBJ1-5 TRBV4-2 . few CASASGGGSNQPQHF TGTGCCAGCGCAAGCGGGGGAGGGAGCAATCAGCCCCAGCATTTT
TRBJ2-3 TRBV7-6 TRBD2 . CASSGGGPTDTQYF TGTGCCAGCAGCGGCGGGGGGCCCACAGATACGCAGTATTTT
TRBJ2-1 TRBV12-3/TRBV12-4 . few CASSQGIRNNEQFF TGTGCCAGCAGCCAGGGTATTAGGAACAATGAGCAGTTCTTC
TRBJ2-1 TRBV20-1 . . CSAQGHFSYNEQFF TGCAGTGCTCAGGGACACTTCTCCTACAATGAGCAGTTCTTC
TRBJ1-3 TRBV12-5 TRBD1 once CASGPPGQGTGNTIYF TGTGCTAGTGGACCTCCGGGACAGGGAACTGGAAACACCATATATTTT
TRBJ2-1 TRBV20-1 TRBD2 . CSASLAGGPVRNEQFF TGCAGTGCTAGTCTGGCGGGGGGGCCCGTGAGGAATGAGCAGTTCTTC
TRBJ2-5 TRBV29-1 . once CSVEVTQYF TGCAGCGTTGAAGTGACCCAGTACTTC